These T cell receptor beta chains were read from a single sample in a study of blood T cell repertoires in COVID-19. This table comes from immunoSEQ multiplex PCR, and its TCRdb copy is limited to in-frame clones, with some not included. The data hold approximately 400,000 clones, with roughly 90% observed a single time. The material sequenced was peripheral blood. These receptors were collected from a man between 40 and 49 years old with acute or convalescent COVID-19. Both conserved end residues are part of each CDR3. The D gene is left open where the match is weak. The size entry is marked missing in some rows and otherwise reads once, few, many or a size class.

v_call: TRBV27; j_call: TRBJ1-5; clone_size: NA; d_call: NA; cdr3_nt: TGTGCCAGCAGCTTGGACAGCGTTAGCAATCAGCCCCAGCATTTT; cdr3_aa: CASSLDSVSNQPQHF
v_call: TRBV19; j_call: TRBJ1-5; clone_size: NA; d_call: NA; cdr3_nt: TGTGCCAGTAGCCCATTAGATCAGCCCCAGCATTTT; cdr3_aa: CASSPLDQPQHF
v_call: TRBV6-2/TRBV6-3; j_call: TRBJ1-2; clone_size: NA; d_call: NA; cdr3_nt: TGTGCCAGCAGTTACTCGAAGAGCGGGCAGGGCCCTTCTCGGAATGGCTACACCTTC; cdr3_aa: CASSYSKSGQGPSRNGYTF
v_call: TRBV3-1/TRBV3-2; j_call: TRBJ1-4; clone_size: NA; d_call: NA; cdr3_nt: TGTGCCAGCAGCCAAGTGACCCGCGGCCGGGCAGGGGAAAAACTGTTTTTT; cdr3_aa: CASSQVTRGRAGEKLFF
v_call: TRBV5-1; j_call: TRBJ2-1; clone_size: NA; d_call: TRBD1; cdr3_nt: TGCGCCAGCAGCTCCGGGACAGGGAAATTCGAGACTAGCCCGGCCTACAATGAGCAGTTCTTC; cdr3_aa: CASSSGTGKFETSPAYNEQFF
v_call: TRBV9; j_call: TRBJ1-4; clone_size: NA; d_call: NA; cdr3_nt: TGTGCCAGCAGCGCCGAACAGGGTGGCGAAAAACTGTTTTTT; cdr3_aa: CASSAEQGGEKLFF
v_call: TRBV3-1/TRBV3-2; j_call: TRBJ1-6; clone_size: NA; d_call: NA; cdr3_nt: TGTGCCAGCAGCCATAGCCCAGACTCCTATAATTCACCCCTCCACTTT; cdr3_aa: CASSHSPDSYNSPLHF
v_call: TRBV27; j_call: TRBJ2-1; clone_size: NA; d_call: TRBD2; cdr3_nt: TGTGCCAGCAGTAGGCTCGGGGGGGCCTTTCCCGATGAGCAGTTCTTC; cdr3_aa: CASSRLGGAFPDEQFF
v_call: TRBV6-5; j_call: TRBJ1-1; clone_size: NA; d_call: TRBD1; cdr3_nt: TGTGCCAGCAGGATGACAGGGAGCACTGAAGCTTTCTTT; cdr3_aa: CASRMTGSTEAFF
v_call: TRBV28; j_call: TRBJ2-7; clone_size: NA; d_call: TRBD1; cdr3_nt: TGTGCCAGCAGTTTTAACTTTCAGGGGGCGGGGCAGTACTTC; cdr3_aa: CASSFNFQGAGQYF
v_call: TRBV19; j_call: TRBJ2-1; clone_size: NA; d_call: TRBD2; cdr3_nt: TGTGCCAGTAGTGCGGGGACTAGCGGGACGTACAATGAGCAGTTCTTC; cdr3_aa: CASSAGTSGTYNEQFF
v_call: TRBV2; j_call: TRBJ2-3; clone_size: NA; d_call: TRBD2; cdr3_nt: TGTGCCAGCAGTGAGGGGCTAGCGGGGGGAGGGGATACGCAGTATTTT; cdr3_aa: CASSEGLAGGGDTQYF
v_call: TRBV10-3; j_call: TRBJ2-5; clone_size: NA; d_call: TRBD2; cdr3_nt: TGTGCCACTTCGGGACTAGCGGGAGGTGAGACCCAGTACTTC; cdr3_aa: CATSGLAGGETQYF
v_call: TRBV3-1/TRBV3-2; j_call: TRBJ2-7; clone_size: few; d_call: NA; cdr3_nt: TGTGCCAGCAGCCAGGGGGGTGGCGAGCAGTACTTC; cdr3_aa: CASSQGGGEQYF
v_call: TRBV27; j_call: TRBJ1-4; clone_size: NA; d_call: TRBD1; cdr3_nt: TGTGCCAGCAGTTCCCGACAGGGTTCTGAAAAACTGTTTTTT; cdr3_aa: CASSSRQGSEKLFF
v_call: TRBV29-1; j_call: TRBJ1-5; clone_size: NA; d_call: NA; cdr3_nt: TGCAGCGCTGGGCCGGGACAAAATCAGCCCCAGCATTTT; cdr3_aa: CSAGPGQNQPQHF
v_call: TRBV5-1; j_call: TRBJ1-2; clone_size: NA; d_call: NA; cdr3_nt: TGCGCCAGCAGCACGGAGACCGGCGGCTACACCTTC; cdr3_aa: CASSTETGGYTF
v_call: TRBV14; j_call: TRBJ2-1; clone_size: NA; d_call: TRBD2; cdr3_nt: TGTGCCAGCAGCCAAGACCTAGCGGGCTACAATGAGCAGTTCTTC; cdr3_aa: CASSQDLAGYNEQFF
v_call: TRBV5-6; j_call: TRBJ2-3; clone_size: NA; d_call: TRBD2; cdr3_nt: TGTGCCAGCAGCTCCTTAAACGGACTAGCGAAAATAGATACGCAGTATTTT; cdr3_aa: CASSSLNGLAKIDTQYF
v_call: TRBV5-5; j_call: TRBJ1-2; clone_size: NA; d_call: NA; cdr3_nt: TGTGCCAGCAGCGCTGGAGTGTCAGTAGCTAACTATGGCTACACCTTC; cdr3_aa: CASSAGVSVANYGYTF
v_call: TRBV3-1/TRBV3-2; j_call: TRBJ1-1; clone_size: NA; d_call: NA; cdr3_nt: TGTGCCAGCAGCCCTCAGTTGAACACTGAAGCTTTCTTT; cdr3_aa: CASSPQLNTEAFF
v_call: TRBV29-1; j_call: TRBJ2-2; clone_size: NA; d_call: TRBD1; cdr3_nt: TGCAGCGTTGTGGGTCAGGGGGTACCCCCCCTTAACACCGGGGAGCTGTTTTTT; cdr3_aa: CSVVGQGVPPLNTGELFF
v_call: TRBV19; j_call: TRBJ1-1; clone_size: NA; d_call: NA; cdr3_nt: TGTGCCAGTAGTGACAGGACAGCCCACCAAGAAGCTTTCTTT; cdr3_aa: CASSDRTAHQEAFF
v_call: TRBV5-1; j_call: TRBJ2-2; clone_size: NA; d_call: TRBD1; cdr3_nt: TGCGCCAGCAGCTTGGACAGGGGGCCGGCCGGGGAGCTGTTTTTT; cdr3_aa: CASSLDRGPAGELFF